This entry features one T cell receptor beta chain sequence. Generation of TCR cDNA used 5'RACE template switching (which added a universal primer site and UMIs). TCRdb reprocessed the 5' RACE reads with MiXCR, giving one entry per CDR3 protein. This table has roughly 330,000 distinct CDR3 sequences, 6.8% appearing once. The record originates from a study of T cells after yellow fever vaccination. Study information: For low cell numbers, libraries were made with SMART-Seq v4 Ultra Low Input.

V was pared by 0 bases and J by 5 bases, with 13 bases between. CDR1 SQVTM and CDR2 ANQGSEA come from the germline V gene. CDR3 size: 14 residues. This sample comprised PBMCs, obtained about 49 days after the first yellow fever vaccination. This receptor was obtained from a young man who received the YFV17D yellow fever vaccine. This chain uses TRBV29-1 with TRBJ2-5; no firm D call. The CDR3 region has the DNA TGCAGCGTTGAAGATCTCGACTTCGCGGAGACCCAGTACTTC. This codes for CSVEDLDFAETQYF. The full variable domain, completed using reference TRBV29-1 and TRBJ2-5, is SAVISQKPSRDICQRGTSLTIQCQVDSQVTMMFWYRQQPGQSLTLIATANQGSEATYESGFVIDKFPISRPNLTFSTLTVSNMSPEDSSIYLCSVEDLDFAETQYFGPGTRLLVL.